This T cell receptor (beta chain) comes out of a study of cytomegalovirus exposure and HLA in healthy donors. Germline values: CDR1 MNHEY, CDR2 SMNVEV (reference sequence). The CDR3 is made up of 14 amino acids. Losses at the gene ends were 7 bases for V and 8 bases for J; bases not matched to a gene: 10. TCRdb's table, derived via immunoSEQ multiplex PCR, lists solely in-frame clones and lacks some. The sample carries 100,000 to 150,000 clones, around 94% recorded once. The rearrangement uses TRBV27 and TRBJ1-4, with 7 bases aligning to TRBD1. Sequencing was carried out using PBMCs. This clonotype was obtained from a woman between 18 and 30 years old in good health and CMV-seronegative. CDR3 sequence: CASTGRGTAEKLFF. In nucleotides, the CDR3 is TGTGCCAGCACCGGCAGGGGGACGGCCGAAAAACTGTTTTTT.